These 19 T cell receptor beta chains came from one sample sequenced in a study of T-cell memory formation after mild COVID-19. TCRdb processed the 5' RACE reads anew with MiXCR; each CDR3 protein has one entry. The repertoire holds 400,000 to 550,000 distinct CDR3 sequences, with around 25% as singletons. Sequencing used PBMCs or a T cell subset sorted from them (not recorded which). All receptors derive from an adult woman who had mild COVID-19 (a few samples of this study predate the infection). Cell type and time point are not known.

This clonotype was counted between two and nine times. V gene TRBV29-1 combines with J gene TRBJ2-5; 8 bases line up with TRBD1. The CDR3 runs 16 residues. The V gene's germline CDR1 is SQVTM and CDR2 ANQGSEA. Unmatched junction bases numbered 8, after V lost 0 bases and J lost 2 bases. This chain's CDR3 is CSVEDPLDRDQETQYF. The CDR3 DNA reads TGCAGCGTTGAAGACCCGTTGGACAGGGATCAAGAGACCCAGTACTTC.

V is TRBV29-1 and J is TRBJ1-2, with 8 nucleotides matching TRBD1. Germline loops: CDR1 SQVTM, CDR2 ANQGSEA. This CDR3 spans 15 amino acids. The V segment lost 3 bases and the J segment 1 base; nucleotides outside the gene matches: 7. In DNA form, the CDR3 reads TGCAGCGTTGAGAGCGACAGGGGACTTAACTATGGCTACACCTTC. Amino acid sequence: CSVESDRGLNYGYTF.

In its sample, this clonotype was seen once. The chain carries TRBV4-3 and TRBJ2-1, with unresolved D. Germline CDR1 is LGHNA and CDR2 is YSLEER. V dropped 1 base and J dropped 0 bases, with 10 bases sitting between them. This CDR3 contains 16 residues. As DNA, the CDR3 is TGCGCCAGCAGCCAAGTGGGATTAGACTCCTACAATGAGCAGTTCTTC. Translation gives CASSQVGLDSYNEQFF.

This clonotype was observed a handful of times. The J gene is TRBJ1-2, the V gene TRBV3-1, with a weak D call TRBD1 (6 bases). The CDR3 contains 16 residues. Germline CDR1 reads LGHDT; CDR2 reads YNNKEL (reference sequence). The germline V and J ends were trimmed by 3 bases and 6 bases, with 20 bases remaining between them. DNA of the CDR3: TGTGCCAGCAGCCAGTCCGGACTTACCCAGGGGCATGGCTACACCTTC. Its translation is CASSQSGLTQGHGYTF.

The V call is TRBV7-6, the J call TRBJ1-1; D perhaps matches TRBD1 (6 bases). The CDR3 extends over 14 amino acids. Deletions cut 6 bases from V and 5 bases from J, with 16 bases between. Germline V gene sequence: CDR1 SGHVS, CDR2 FNYEAQ. The CDR3 sequence is CASSFTGLGTEAFF. CDR3 coding DNA: TGTGCCAGCAGTTTTACAGGGTTAGGAACTGAAGCTTTCTTT.

This clonotype was detected ten times or more. This chain connects TRBV5-1 to TRBJ2-2, with D perhaps TRBD2 (6 bases). This CDR3 contains 17 residues. Germline values: CDR1 SGHRS, CDR2 YFSETQ. V dropped 0 bases and J dropped 4 bases, with 16 bases sitting between them. The CDR3, as DNA: TGCGCCAGCAGCTTGGGAGTCGACACCGGGGGCACCGGGGAGCTGTTTTTT. The encoded protein is CASSLGVDTGGTGELFF. Variable domain in full (rest from reference TRBV5-1 and TRBJ2-2): KAGVTQTPRYLIKTRGQQVTLSCSPISGHRSVSWYQQTPGQGLQFLFEYFSETQRNKGNFPGRFSGRQFSNSRSEMNVSTLELGDSALYLCASSLGVDTGGTGELFFGEGSRLTVL.

The chain recombines TRBV7-9 with TRBJ2-1; 10 nucleotides line up with TRBD2. The CDR3 sequence is 13 residues long. The ends lost 3 bases at V and 14 bases at J; junction bases unmatched: 7. CDR1 and CDR2 from the germline V gene are SEHNR and FQNEAQ (reference sequence). The CDR3 DNA is TGTGCCAGCAGCTTCTACCTAGCGGGAGATGAGTTCTTC. The encoded protein is CASSFYLAGDEFF.

The chain uses TRBV15 and TRBJ2-2; a weak D match, TRBD2 (6 bases). The CDR3 contains 15 residues. In germline, CDR1 is LNHNV, CDR2 YYDKDF (reference sequence). Trimming removed 5 bases at V and 1 base at J, with 11 bases between. The CDR3 sequence: CATSRGGMNTGELFF. CDR3 bases: TGTGCCACCAGCCGTGGCGGGATGAACACCGGGGAGCTGTTTTTT.

The CDR3 loop is CASSLPGQGNGYTF. CDR3 in DNA: TGTGCCAGCTCACTCCCGGGACAGGGCAATGGCTACACCTTC. The chain combines TRBV18 with TRBJ1-2; 9 positions match TRBD1. The CDR3 length is 14 residues. Unmatched junction bases numbered 6, after V lost 4 bases and J lost 6 bases. Germline values: CDR1 KGHSH, CDR2 LQKENI.

The chain is built from TRBV19 and TRBJ2-2, with 8 bases matching TRBD1. The CDR3 loop spans 14 amino acids. Trimming took 8 bases from V and 4 from J; bases not matched to a gene: 6. Germline-derived CDR1 and CDR2 are LNHDA and SQIVND (reference sequence). In DNA, the CDR3 is TGTGCCAGTGTAGGCAGGGGGCTCACCGGGGAGCTGTTTTTT. It translates to CASVGRGLTGELFF.

This clonotype has a handful of counts. V is TRBV7-3 and J is TRBJ1-1, with D perhaps TRBD1 (5 bases). Germline CDR1 SGHTA, CDR2 FQGTGA. The CDR3 consists of 13 residues. Trimming removed 4 bases at V and 11 bases at J, with 17 bases between. Written as DNA, the CDR3 is TGTGCCAGCAGCTCCGTGAGTTGGGGGATGGCTTTCTTT. It translates to CASSSVSWGMAFF.

The chain recombines TRBV29-1 with TRBJ2-1; 7 bases match TRBD2. The V gene end was trimmed by 2 bases and the J gene end by 6 bases; junction bases not matched to a gene: 7. Germline V gene lookup returns CDR1 SQVTM and CDR2 ANQGSEA. The CDR3 consists of 14 residues. Here the CDR3 DNA reads TGCAGCGTTGAAAGTCCGGGGGGTTTCAATGAGCAGTTCTTC. Its translation is CSVESPGGFNEQFF.

This clonotype showed up just a few times. The V and J genes are TRBV12-3 or TRBV12-4 and TRBJ2-4, with 7 nucleotides matching TRBD2. After removal of 6 bases from V and 5 bases from J, the junction contained 7 bases not matched to a gene. The CDR3 covers 14 residues. The CDR3 DNA is TGTGCCAGCAGCCATGGACTAGGCCAAAACATTCAGTACTTC. It translates to CASSHGLGQNIQYF.

This clonotype turned up a few times. The chain has TRBV25-1 and TRBJ2-1; D is tentatively TRBD1 or TRBD2 (5 bases each). The V and J ends lost 0 bases and 9 bases respectively, with 15 bases between them. There are 15 residues in the CDR3. Per germline, CDR1 MGHDK and CDR2 SYGVNS. CDR3 coding DNA: TGTGCCAGCAGTGAATATGGGGGTCTTAGGGGTGAGCAGTTCTTC. It specifies CASSEYGGLRGEQFF.

This clonotype was found a few times. The chain links TRBV7-3 to TRBJ2-5; D possibly matches TRBD1 or TRBD2 (5 bases each). With 2 bases removed from V and 3 bases from J, the gap between germline ends came to 13 bases. The CDR3 loop spans 15 amino acids. Germline lookup yields CDR1 SGHTA and CDR2 FQGTGA. In nucleotides, the CDR3 is TGTGCCAGCAGCTTAGAGGGGACGATAAAAGAGACCCAGTACTTC. It codes for CASSLEGTIKETQYF.

This clonotype was detected a few times. The chain employs TRBV20-1 and TRBJ2-7; TRBD2 aligns across 8 bases. V lost 1 base and J lost 1; bases outside the gene matches: 12. The CDR3 is made up of 17 amino acids. CDR1 and CDR2 from the germline V gene are DFQATT and SNEGSKA (reference sequence). The CDR3 is CSARVNEVTSGSYEQYF. CDR3 nucleotide sequence: TGCAGTGCTAGAGTGAATGAAGTTACTAGCGGATCCTACGAGCAGTACTTC.

J is TRBJ2-2 and V is TRBV6-2 or TRBV6-3, with D unclear. Germline-derived CDR1 and CDR2 are MNHEY and SVGEGT. The CDR3 totals 15 residues. V was shortened by 4 bases and J by 4 bases, with 13 bases between the two germline ends. The CDR3 here is CASSFLDARTGELFF. CDR3 sequence (DNA): TGTGCCAGCAGTTTCTTGGATGCTCGCACCGGGGAGCTGTTTTTT.

V gene TRBV4-1 combines with J gene TRBJ1-2, with 12 positions matching TRBD1. This CDR3 is 15 amino acids long. V shed 4 bases, J shed 8 bases, and the junction held 8 bases outside the gene matches. Germline loops: CDR1 MGHRA, CDR2 YSYEKL. The CDR3 nucleotides read TGCGCCAGCAGCCTCCGGGACAGGGGGCCTCGGGGCTACACCTTC. It translates to CASSLRDRGPRGYTF.

This clonotype was found a few times. This sequence joins TRBV3-1 and TRBJ1-1; D gene unclear. The germline V gene encodes CDR1 LGHDT and CDR2 YNNKEL (reference sequence). The CDR3 totals 13 residues. Trimming took 0 bases from V and 10 from J, leaving 12 bases between them. CDR3 sequence reads: CASSQDSGRRAFF. The CDR3 DNA sequence: TGTGCCAGCAGCCAAGATTCGGGGAGGAGAGCTTTCTTT.